Listed below are T cell receptor beta chains from one sample, sequenced in a study of T cell responses to AZD1222 COVID-19 vaccine. The data were produced by immunoSEQ multiplex PCR, yet TCRdb's version contains in-frame clones alone and is incomplete. This table has about 170,000 clones, approximately 90% appearing once. Sequencing used peripheral blood, obtained 28 days after the second dose of the MenACWY control vaccine. The receptors were sampled from an adult who received the MenACWY meningococcal vaccine as a control. Both conserved end residues are part of each CDR3. The D gene is left open where the match is weak. The listing skips clone size in some rows; elsewhere it reads once, few, many or a size class.

D gene	clone size	V gene	J gene	CDR3 DNA	CDR3 protein
-	-	TRBV30	TRBJ1-2	TGTGCCTGGAGAGAATTGACGGACTATGGCTACACCTTC	CAWRELTDYGYTF
-	many	TRBV6-2/TRBV6-3	TRBJ1-2	TGTGCCAGCAGTTACTCTGATCGATGGGGGTCCTATGGCTACACCTTC	CASSYSDRWGSYGYTF
-	-	TRBV6-5	TRBJ2-4	TGTGCCAGCAGCGTTACCTGGACAGAAAACATTCAGTACTTC	CASSVTWTENIQYF
-	-	TRBV19	TRBJ2-7	TGTGCCAGTAACCGACAGAGAACCTACGAGCAGTACTTC	CASNRQRTYEQYF
TRBD1	-	TRBV5-1	TRBJ2-7	TGCGCCAGCAGCTTGGATCCGGGACAGGGGGGGCTTCACGAGCAGTACTTC	CASSLDPGQGGLHEQYF
-	-	TRBV2	TRBJ1-4	TGTGCCAGCGGAATAACAGGTGTAGGAGAAAAACTGTTTTTT	CASGITGVGEKLFF
-	-	TRBV7-9	TRBJ2-3	TGTGCCACCTGGGCCGCGGGACCCGGCACAGATACGCAGTATTTT	CATWAAGPGTDTQYF
-	-	TRBV7-9	TRBJ2-3	TGTGCCAGCAGCTTACTCTCCCGGGAGCCCACAGATACGCAGTATTTT	CASSLLSREPTDTQYF
-	-	TRBV30	TRBJ2-5	TGTGCCTGGAGTGTCGGTGGACTCCAGTACTTC	CAWSVGGLQYF
-	-	TRBV6-5	TRBJ1-5	TGTGCCAGCAGTTACACGGACAGCGGGGCCAATCAGCCCCAGCATTTT	CASSYTDSGANQPQHF
-	-	TRBV20-1	TRBJ2-5	TGCAGTGCCGCTGGGGTGGAGACCCAGTACTTC	CSAAGVETQYF
-	once	TRBV18	TRBJ2-6	TGTGCCAGCTCGCCTCAGAGGGACTCTGGGGCCAACGTCCTGACTTTC	CASSPQRDSGANVLTF
TRBD2	-	TRBV15	TRBJ2-1	TGTGCCACCAGCAGAGATCAAAACGGCGGGAGCTATGGTGAGCAGTTCTTC	CATSRDQNGGSYGEQFF
-	-	TRBV6-5	TRBJ1-1	TGTGCCAGCAGTCCTAAAAACACTGAAGCTTTCTTT	CASSPKNTEAFF
-	-	TRBV19	TRBJ1-1	TGTGCCAGTAGTATCTTTGCGGGGACGCCTTTTGAAGGGGCTGAAGCTTTCTTT	CASSIFAGTPFEGAEAFF
-	-	TRBV6-5	TRBJ1-4	TGTGCCAGCAGTTATGGGGGGCGCGGTGAAAAACTGTTTTTT	CASSYGGRGEKLFF
TRBD1	-	TRBV29-1	TRBJ2-3	TGCAGCGCCGGCCGCCTCTTGACAGGGATCGAGACAGATACGCAGTATTTT	CSAGRLLTGIETDTQYF
-	-	TRBV11-2	TRBJ1-3	TGTGCCAGCAGCTTAGGGGGCCAGGCTGGAAACACCATATATTTT	CASSLGGQAGNTIYF
-	-	TRBV5-6	TRBJ2-1	TGTGCCAGCAGCTCTTTCCTTGAGCAGTTCTTC	CASSSFLEQFF
-	-	TRBV11-2	TRBJ1-2	TGTGCCAGCAGCCCAGGAGACGGCAGCTTCTTCTATGGCTACACCTTC	CASSPGDGSFFYGYTF
-	-	TRBV7-9	TRBJ2-3	TGTGCCAGCAGCTTAACGGTACCAGATACGCAGTATTTT	CASSLTVPDTQYF
TRBD1	-	TRBV29-1	TRBJ2-3	TGCAGCGTAGGACAGGGGTACGATACGCAGTATTTT	CSVGQGYDTQYF
TRBD1	-	TRBV5-1	TRBJ1-2	TGCGCCAGCAGCTCGGACAGGGGAGCGTATGGCTACACCTTC	CASSSDRGAYGYTF
TRBD1	few	TRBV28	TRBJ1-4	TGTGCCAGCAGCCCCGGGACAGGTGAAAAACTGTTTTTT	CASSPGTGEKLFF
-	once	TRBV12-3/TRBV12-4	TRBJ2-3	TGTGCCAGCAGTTTAGCGGGATCATCACAGTATTTT	CASSLAGSSQYF
-	-	TRBV7-2	TRBJ1-1	TGTGCCAGCCGGCGCATGAACACTGAAGCTTTCTTT	CASRRMNTEAFF
TRBD1	once	TRBV10-3	TRBJ2-7	TGTGCCATCACGCCGGGACAGTCCTACGAGCAGTACTTC	CAITPGQSYEQYF
TRBD1	-	TRBV19	TRBJ1-2	TGTGCCAGTAGCCTAGCACTCGTACAGGGGTTCAATGGCTACACCTTC	CASSLALVQGFNGYTF
TRBD2	-	TRBV5-6	TRBJ2-7	TGTGCCAGCAGCTTGGCGAGCGGGATGTGGGAGCAGTACTTC	CASSLASGMWEQYF
-	-	TRBV15	TRBJ2-2	TGTGCCACCAGCAGAGATCCTCAGGGCACCGGGGAGCTGTTTTTT	CATSRDPQGTGELFF
TRBD2	few	TRBV7-4	TRBJ2-1	TGTGCCAGCAGCCGGGAGGGCGGGAGAACCTATGTCCTCGATGAGCAGTTCTTC	CASSREGGRTYVLDEQFF
-	-	TRBV2	TRBJ1-1	TGTGCCAGCAGTGAATGGGGAGGGGCCGGTACTGAAGCTTTCTTT	CASSEWGGAGTEAFF
TRBD1	-	TRBV9	TRBJ1-3	TGTGCCAGCAGCGAGCCCTCAACGGACAGGGGGTCTGGAAACACCATATATTTT	CASSEPSTDRGSGNTIYF
-	once	TRBV19	TRBJ1-5	TGTGCCAGTAGTATTATAGGGAAGAAGTTGAATCAGCCCCAGCATTTT	CASSIIGKKLNQPQHF
-	-	TRBV15	TRBJ2-5	TGTGCCACCAGCAGAGGACAATCGTTAGGGACCCAGTACTTC	CATSRGQSLGTQYF
TRBD1	-	TRBV28	TRBJ2-7	TGTGCCAGCAGTTTCTCTCCGGGACAGATCTCCTACGAGCAGTACTTC	CASSFSPGQISYEQYF
-	-	TRBV2	TRBJ2-5	TGTGCCAGCAGTCGGATTGTGGAGACCCAGTACTTC	CASSRIVETQYF
-	-	TRBV14	TRBJ1-3	TGTGCCAGCACACTAGGGGCTGGAAACACCATATATTTT	CASTLGAGNTIYF